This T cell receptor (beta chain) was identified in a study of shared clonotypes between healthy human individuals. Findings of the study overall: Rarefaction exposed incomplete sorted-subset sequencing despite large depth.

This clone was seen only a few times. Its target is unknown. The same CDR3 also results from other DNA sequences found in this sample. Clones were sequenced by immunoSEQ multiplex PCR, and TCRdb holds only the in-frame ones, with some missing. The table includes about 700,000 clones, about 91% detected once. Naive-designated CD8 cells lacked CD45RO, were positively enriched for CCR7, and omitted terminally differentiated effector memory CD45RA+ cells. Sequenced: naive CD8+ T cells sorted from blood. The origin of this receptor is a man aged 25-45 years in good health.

CDR3 protein: CASSQDQGSNQPQHF. CDR3 bases: TGCGCCAGCAGCCAAGATCAGGGAAGCAATCAGCCCCAGCATTTT. This chain connects TRBV4-1 to TRBJ1-5; D possibly corresponds to TRBD1 (5 bases). Trimming took 0 bases from V and 1 from J, leaving 7 bases between them. Germline values: CDR1 MGHRA, CDR2 YSYEKL. The CDR3 length is 15 residues.